Here is one T cell receptor (beta chain) with its context. The data originate from a study of T cell changes during pregnancy in multiple sclerosis. Libraries were prepared by immunoSEQ multiplex PCR; TCRdb keeps only in-frame clonotypes and omits some of them. The sample yields fewer than 50,000 clones, 88% seen once. CDR3 size: 13 residues. V was pared by 6 bases and J by 7 bases, with 10 bases between. Germline V lookup: CDR1 LNHDA, CDR2 SQIVND (reference sequence). This chain links TRBV19 with TRBJ1-6, with TRBD1 as a possible D gene (5 bases). The receptor was derived from a female donor with multiple sclerosis, enrolled in a pregnancy study. Material: CD8+ T cells from peripheral blood mononuclear cells, obtained in the third trimester of pregnancy. CDR3 region: CASRGEYNSPLHF. Here the CDR3 DNA reads TGTGCCAGTAGAGGGGAATACAATTCACCCCTCCACTTT.